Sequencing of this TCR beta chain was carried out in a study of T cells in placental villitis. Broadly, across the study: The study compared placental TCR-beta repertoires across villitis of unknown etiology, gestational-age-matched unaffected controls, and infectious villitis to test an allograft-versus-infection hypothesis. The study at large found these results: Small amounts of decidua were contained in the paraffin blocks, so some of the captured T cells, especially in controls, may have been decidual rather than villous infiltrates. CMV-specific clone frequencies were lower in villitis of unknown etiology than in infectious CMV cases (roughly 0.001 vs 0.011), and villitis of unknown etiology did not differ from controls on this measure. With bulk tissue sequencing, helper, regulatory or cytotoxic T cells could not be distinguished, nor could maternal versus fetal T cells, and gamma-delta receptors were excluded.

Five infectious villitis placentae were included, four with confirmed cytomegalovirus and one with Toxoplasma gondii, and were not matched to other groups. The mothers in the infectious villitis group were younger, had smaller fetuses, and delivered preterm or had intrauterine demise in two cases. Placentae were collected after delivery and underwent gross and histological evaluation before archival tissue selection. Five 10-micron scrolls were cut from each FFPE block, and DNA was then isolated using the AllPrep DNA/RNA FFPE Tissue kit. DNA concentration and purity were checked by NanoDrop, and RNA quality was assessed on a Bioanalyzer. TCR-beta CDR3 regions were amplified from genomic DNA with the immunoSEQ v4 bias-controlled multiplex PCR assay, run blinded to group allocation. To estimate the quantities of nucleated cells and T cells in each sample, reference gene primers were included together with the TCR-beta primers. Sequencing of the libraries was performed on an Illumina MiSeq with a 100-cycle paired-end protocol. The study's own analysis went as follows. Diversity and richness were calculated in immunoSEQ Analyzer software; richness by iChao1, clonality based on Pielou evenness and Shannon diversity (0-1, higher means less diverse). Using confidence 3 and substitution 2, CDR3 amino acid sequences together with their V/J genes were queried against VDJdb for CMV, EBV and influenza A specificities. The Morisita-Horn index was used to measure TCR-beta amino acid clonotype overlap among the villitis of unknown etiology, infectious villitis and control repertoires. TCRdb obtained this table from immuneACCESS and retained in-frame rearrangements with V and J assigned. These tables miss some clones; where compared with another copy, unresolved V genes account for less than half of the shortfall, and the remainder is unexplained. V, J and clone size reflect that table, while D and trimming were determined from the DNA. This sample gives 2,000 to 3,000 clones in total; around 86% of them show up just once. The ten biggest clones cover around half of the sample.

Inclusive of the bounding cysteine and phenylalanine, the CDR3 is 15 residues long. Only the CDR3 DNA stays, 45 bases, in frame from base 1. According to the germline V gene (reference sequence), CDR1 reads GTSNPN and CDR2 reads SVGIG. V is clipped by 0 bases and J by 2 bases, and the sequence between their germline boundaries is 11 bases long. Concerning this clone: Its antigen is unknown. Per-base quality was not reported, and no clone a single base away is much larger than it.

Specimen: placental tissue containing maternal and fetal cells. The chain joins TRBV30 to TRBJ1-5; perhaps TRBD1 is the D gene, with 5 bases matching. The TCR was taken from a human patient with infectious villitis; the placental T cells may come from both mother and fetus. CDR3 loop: CAWSVKAQGNQPQHF. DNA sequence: TGTGCCTGGAGTGTAAAGGCACAGGGCAATCAGCCCCAGCATTTT.